Shown below are 4 T cell receptor beta chains from a single sample sequenced in a study of blood T cells in healthy people across ages. Primed by a sample-barcoded 5' primer and a J-beta primer mix, a second PCR proceeded for about 7 to 12 cycles. MiXCR, run by TCRdb on the 5' RACE reads, gives a single entry per CDR3 protein. The sample contains hundreds of thousands of distinct CDR3 sequences, about 40% of which appear only once. Sequenced material: blood. These receptor sequences come from an older woman in good health.

The V gene is TRBV20-1, the J gene TRBJ1-6; 8 positions agree with TRBD1. The CDR3 length is 16 residues. Germline loops: CDR1 DFQATT, CDR2 SNEGSKA (reference sequence). Germline trimming cut 6 bases from V and 8 bases from J; bases unmatched to any gene: 15. The CDR3 region has the DNA TGCAGTGCCGCAAACGTAAGACAGGGACAGGATTCACCCCTCCACTTT. The encoded protein is CSAANVRQGQDSPLHF.

The chain couples TRBV27 to TRBJ1-2; the D is unclear. The ends were cut back, 0 bases at V and 10 bases at J, with 15 bases in the middle. Germline V CDR1 and CDR2: MNHEY, SMNVEV (reference sequence). The length of the CDR3 is 14 residues. The CDR3 sequence is CASSLSAEPPIYTF. In DNA, the CDR3 is TGTGCCAGCAGTTTATCGGCCGAGCCCCCGATCTACACCTTC.

The chain combines TRBV7-3 with TRBJ1-1; D is unclear. CDR1 and CDR2 (germline): SGHTA, FQGTGA. The CDR3 has 13 amino acids. Deletions cut 0 bases from V and 3 bases from J, with 5 bases between. CDR3 protein: CASSLTSDTEAFF. Here the CDR3 DNA reads TGTGCCAGCAGCTTAACGTCGGACACTGAAGCTTTCTTT.

In the case of this clonotype: Mismatch with germline at one junction end may stem from a read error. The chain uses TRBV6-2 or TRBV6-3 and TRBJ2-6, with TRBD1 as a possible D gene (5 bases). The CDR3 has 13 residues. CDR1 is MNHEY, CDR2 SVGEGT, per germline. As DNA, the CDR3 is TGTGCCAGCGGAGTCTCTGGGGCCAACGTCCCGACTTTC. It yields the protein CASGVSGANVPTF.